One and the same sample provided the 8 T cell receptor beta chains below, sequenced in a study of shared clonotypes between healthy human individuals. Using immunoSEQ multiplex PCR, the repertoire was profiled, and TCRdb retains in-frame clones only, with some absent. The sample lists roughly 1,600,000 clones, approximately 98.5% occurring once. Sequencing input: naive CD4+ T cells sorted from blood. Subset noted: CD45RA+ positively selected. The receptors originated from a man under 40 in good health.

The gene calls are TRBV5-1 and TRBJ2-1; TRBD2 matches at 8 bases. The V gene's germline CDR1 is SGHRS and CDR2 YFSETQ. The CDR3 spans 14 residues. Unmatched junction bases numbered 5, after V lost 3 bases and J lost 6 bases. Here the CDR3 DNA reads TGCGCCAGCAGCTGGGGACTAGGTGGCAATGAGCAGTTCTTC. The encoded protein is CASSWGLGGNEQFF.

A word on this clone: Other DNA sequences in this specimen translate into the identical CDR3. J is TRBJ2-5 and V is TRBV7-9, with no clear D. Germline V gene sequence: CDR1 SEHNR, CDR2 FQNEAQ (reference sequence). The CDR3 extends over 14 amino acids. V was shortened by 4 bases and J by 0 bases, with 9 bases between the two germline ends. CDR3 region: CASSSARYQETQYF. The CDR3 bases are TGTGCCAGCAGCTCGGCGCGGTACCAAGAGACCCAGTACTTC.

The J gene is TRBJ2-2, the V gene TRBV11-3; TRBD2 is a possible D gene (5 bases). The length of the CDR3 is 13 residues. V was cut by 2 bases and J by 6 bases, with 7 bases left in between. Per the germline V gene, CDR1 is SGHNT and CDR2 is YENEEA. CDR3 sequence (DNA): TGTGCCAGCAGCTTATCCGGGGCCGGGGAGCTGTTTTTT. Translation gives CASSLSGAGELFF.

The rearrangement links TRBV29-1 to TRBJ2-7; D is undetermined. Germline CDR1 SQVTM, CDR2 ANQGSEA. The ends were cut back, 6 bases at V and 2 bases at J, with 17 bases in the middle. The CDR3 consists of 14 residues. The CDR3 region is CSVRQEPAAYEQYF. Written as DNA, the CDR3 is TGCAGCGTCCGTCAGGAGCCGGCAGCCTACGAGCAGTACTTC.

The rearrangement joins TRBV11-3 to TRBJ1-5; D might be TRBD1 (5 bases). Germline V CDR1 and CDR2: SGHNT, YENEEA. V gave up 0 bases and J gave up 1 base, with 13 bases separating them. The CDR3 has 17 amino acids. This CDR3 reads CASSLDPRGRSNQPQHF. CDR3 sequence (DNA): TGTGCCAGCAGCTTAGATCCCCGGGGGAGAAGCAATCAGCCCCAGCATTTT.

The rearrangement uses TRBV29-1 and TRBJ2-1; 7 bases align to TRBD2. Unmatched junction bases numbered 12, after V lost 3 bases and J lost 4 bases. The CDR3 has 16 amino acids. Germline V CDR1 and CDR2: SQVTM, ANQGSEA. CDR3 nucleotide sequence: TGCAGCGTTGATGGTGGGGCGGGAGTAAGATACAATGAGCAGTTCTTC. Translating it yields CSVDGGAGVRYNEQFF.

Points on this clone: Other DNA sequences within the sample encode an identical CDR3. The J gene is TRBJ2-7, the V gene TRBV2; D might be TRBD2 (5 bases). Looked up from germline, CDR1 is SNHLY and CDR2 is FYNNEI. This CDR3 has 13 amino acids. The CDR3 DNA follows: TGTGCTAGCCCGTCGCCCCTAGGAGGCGAGCAGTACTTC. Protein sequence: CASPSPLGGEQYF.

The J gene is TRBJ1-2, the V gene TRBV25-1, with unresolved D. V was pared by 3 bases and J by 4 bases, with 6 bases between. Germline-derived CDR1 and CDR2 are MGHDK and SYGVNS. CDR3 size: 12 residues. The CDR3 spells CASSDPIYGYTF. CDR3 nucleotides: TGTGCCAGCAGTGATCCGATCTATGGCTACACCTTC.